The 11 T cell receptor beta chains given below trace back to one sample, sequenced in a study of shared clonotypes between healthy human individuals (dated by TCRdb to the early 2020s). The library was produced with the immunoSEQ multiplex PCR assay. TCRdb holds this immuneACCESS table with in-frame rearrangements only. Some clones are missing; in checked studies, unresolved V genes explain under half, and the rest has no known cause. Here the sample has some 1 million clones; about 80% occur a single time. The ten largest make up 1.4% of the sample. The sample comprised memory CD4+ T cells sorted from blood. Read against the paper, the sample's cell subset or site label means: CD45RA-negative fraction. These receptors were taken from a man aged 18 to 30 in good health.

Points on this clone: At the DNA level, this CDR3 is encoded by other sequences in the same sample as well. The V gene is TRBV18, the J gene TRBJ2-3; D call uncertain. V was pared by 0 bases and J by 1 base, with 5 bases between. The V gene's germline CDR1 is KGHSH and CDR2 LQKENI. This CDR3 has 14 amino acids. CDR3 amino acids: CASSPPGRTDTQYF. As DNA, the CDR3 is TGTGCCAGCTCACCACCAGGACGCACAGATACGCAGTATTTT.

V and J are TRBV2 and TRBJ2-6; 11 nucleotides match TRBD1. V trimming: 6 bases; J trimming: 2 bases; junction bases outside the gene matches: 6. Per the germline V gene, CDR1 is SNHLY and CDR2 is FYNNEI. The CDR3 sequence is 17 residues long. The CDR3 loop reads CASSPGTGGTGANVLTF. Here the CDR3 DNA reads TGTGCCAGCAGCCCCGGGACAGGGGGGACTGGGGCCAACGTCCTGACTTTC.

V is TRBV4-1 and J is TRBJ1-2, with D perhaps matching TRBD1 (6 bases). The germline V gene encodes CDR1 MGHRA and CDR2 YSYEKL. The V end lost 0 bases, the J end lost 8 bases, and 16 bases lay between the germline ends. CDR3 length equals 15 residues. CDR3 region: CASSQEGRGTWGYTF. CDR3 DNA sequence: TGCGCCAGCAGCCAAGAGGGTAGGGGGACCTGGGGCTACACCTTC.

The chain employs TRBV11-2 and TRBJ2-6; D gene unclear. Germline CDR1 reads SGHAT; CDR2 reads FQNNGV. V lost 0 bases to trimming and J lost 0 bases, with 12 bases between them. The CDR3 spans 18 residues. In DNA, the CDR3 is TGTGCCAGCAGCTTAGACGAGCGTACGTTCTCTGGGGCCAACGTCCTGACTTTC. Translation gives CASSLDERTFSGANVLTF.

V and J are TRBV2 and TRBJ2-3; 10 bases are shared with TRBD1. The CDR3 contains 14 residues. V shed 8 bases, J shed 3 bases, and the junction held 5 bases outside the gene matches. Germline V lookup: CDR1 SNHLY, CDR2 FYNNEI. Written as DNA, the CDR3 is TGTGCCAGCCGGGACAGGGGTCAAACAGATACGCAGTATTTT. It yields the protein CASRDRGQTDTQYF. Variable domain in full (rest from reference TRBV2 and TRBJ2-3): EPEVTQTPSHQVTQMGQEVILRCVPISNHLYFYWYRQILGQKVEFLVSFYNNEISEKSEIFDDQFSVERPDGSNFTLKIRSTKLEDSAMYFCASRDRGQTDTQYFGPGTRLTVL.

Remarks on this clone: A far larger clone lies a single base away; this is likely a read error. The chain has TRBV30 and TRBJ1-2, with TRBD1 as a possible D gene (5 bases). Germline CDR1 is GTSNPN and CDR2 is SVGIG (reference sequence). The CDR3 contains 14 residues. For the CDR3, the DNA is TGTCCCTGGGACGAGGGACGGGACAACTATGGCTACACCTTC. This translates into CPWDEGRDNYGYTF.

A few counts support this clone. The chain combines TRBV9 with TRBJ1-4, with D perhaps matching TRBD1 (6 bases). Germline V gives CDR1 SGDLS, CDR2 YYNGEE. The CDR3 has 15 residues. V was trimmed by 4 bases and J by 2 bases, leaving 12 bases between them. The CDR3 nucleotides are TGTGCCAGCAGCCTCAGGACAGATACTAATGAAAAACTGTTTTTT. It is translated as CASSLRTDTNEKLFF.

The V call is TRBV5-1, the J call TRBJ1-6, with a weak D call TRBD1 (5 bases). The CDR3 has 15 residues. V shed 4 bases and J shed 6 bases, with 14 bases lying between them. CDR1 is SGHRS and CDR2 is YFSETQ in the germline V gene. CDR3 sequence reads: CASSPEGSINSPLHF. The DNA for the CDR3 is TGCGCCAGCAGCCCGGAGGGGTCTATTAATTCACCCCTCCACTTT. The entire variable domain, with the rest obtained from reference TRBV5-1 and TRBJ1-6, is as follows: KAGVTQTPRYLIKTRGQQVTLSCSPISGHRSVSWYQQTPGQGLQFLFEYFSETQRNKGNFPGRFSGRQFSNSRSEMNVSTLELGDSALYLCASSPEGSINSPLHFGNGTRLTVT.

V is TRBV2 and J is TRBJ1-4, with D maybe TRBD1 (5 bases). This CDR3 has 14 amino acids. Germline V lookup: CDR1 SNHLY, CDR2 FYNNEI. V lost 4 bases to trimming and J lost 8 bases, with 14 bases between them. Here the CDR3 reads CASSVLTAQEKLFF. The CDR3 DNA reads TGTGCCAGCAGTGTATTGACAGCCCAGGAAAAACTGTTTTTT.

This chain links TRBV7-2 with TRBJ1-4, with 10 bases that match TRBD1. The CDR3 consists of 14 residues. The V segment lost 4 bases and the J segment 8 bases; nucleotides outside the gene matches: 4. Per the germline V gene, CDR1 is SGHTA and CDR2 is FQGNSA. In nucleotides, the CDR3 is TGTGCCAGCAGCTCGGGGACAGGGGTAGAAAAACTGTTTTTT. This translates into CASSSGTGVEKLFF. Combining the CDR3 with reference TRBV7-2 and TRBJ1-4 gives the whole variable domain GAGVSQSPSNKVTEKGKDVELRCDPISGHTALYWYRQSLGQGLEFLIYFQGNSAPDKSGLPSDRFSAERTGGSVSTLTIQRTQQEDSAVYLCASSSGTGVEKLFFGSGTQLSVL.

The chain joins TRBV9 to TRBJ2-3; 13 bases agree with TRBD2. V trimming: 4 bases; J trimming: 7 bases; junction bases outside the gene matches: 15. The germline V gene has CDR1 SGDLS and CDR2 YYNGEE. CDR3 length: 18 amino acids. The CDR3 loop is CASSPTSGGVSGRNTQYF. The DNA for the CDR3 is TGTGCCAGCAGCCCCACTAGCGGGGGGGTGAGTGGGCGAAATACGCAGTATTTT.